This TCR beta chain was observed in a study of prognosis after radiotherapy for stage I lung cancer (dated by TCRdb to about 2021). Context from the whole study: Between April 2018 and 2019, 15 to 20 stage I NSCLC patients were enrolled in Nanjing, China. The study included over 13 patients with newly diagnosed primary stage I lung tumors and 4 to 6 with oligometastatic NSCLC after surgical resection of the primary tumor. All patients were regarded as medically inoperable, because of comorbidities in about a dozen patients and refusal of surgery in more than 5 patients. The cohort included approximately 13 men and 5 or 6 women, with a median age of approximately 74 years and a range of 53 to 84 years. Squamous cell carcinoma histology was identified in 7 or 8 patients, and adenocarcinoma histology was identified in twelve patients. SBRT was delivered in 3 to 5 fractions with a biologically effective dose of at least 100 Gy, and image-guided IMRT or VMAT was used for delivery. No patient received concurrent therapy alongside SBRT. Distant metastases were developed by four of the 19 patients after SBRT, at a median of roughly 7 months, whereas no significant progression was observed in the other 15 patients. Peripheral blood TCR beta repertoires were profiled in stage I NSCLC patients before and after stereotactic body radiotherapy, and the repertoires were related to distant failure. For each of the 20 or so patients, one blood sample was taken before SBRT and one after, so the study sequenced about 38 samples in total. What the authors observed across the whole study: A decrease in unique TCR clone counts was observed after SBRT (median around 10,000 before versus several thousand after; Wilcoxon paired P=0.011). TRBV and TRBJ usage frequencies reportedly differed by metastasis status, in two V genes at baseline and in about 10 V and two J genes after SBRT. Whether the expanded TCR clones were tumor-specific was not determined. Post-SBRT Shannon entropy and its change from baseline were lower in patients who developed distant metastases; baseline Shannon entropy was not associated with metastases. The study was limited by its small cohort and short follow-up, and the findings require independent validation. No adjustment for multiple comparisons was applied to any of the reported P values.

Compared with germline, V lacks 4 bases and J lacks 10 bases; bases without a gene match: 8. The germline V gene supplies CDR1 MGHRA and CDR2 YSYEKL. The CDR3, from cysteine to phenylalanine, totals 15 residues. Only the CDR3 DNA is retained, 45 bases long and in frame from the first base. Two rounds of multiplex PCR were used to amplify the TCR beta CDR3 region from genomic DNA. The first PCR round used primers specific to each TRBV and TRBJ gene, and the primer sequences were filed in Chinese patent CN105087789A. The second PCR round used universal primers. The Roche High Pure PCR Template Preparation Kit was used to extract genomic DNA from frozen PBMCs. The libraries underwent paired-end sequencing with 151 bp reads on an Illumina HiSeq 3000. As for the original processing: CutAdapt was used to discard raw reads that did not contain the multiplex PCR primer sequences. PEAR was used to merge high-quality paired reads into contigs. MiXCR assigned TRB V, D and J gene segments to each contig by aligning to reference sequences. To remove sequencing errors, CDR3 sequences were clustered according to base quality and sequence similarity. Shannon entropy, normalized by the natural log of the productive TCR sequence number, served as the measure of diversity. Clonality was defined as one minus Shannon entropy divided by the natural log of the number of unique clonotypes. Using the Youden index from ROC curves, the researchers picked the repertoire-metric cut-offs for progression-free survival, and all analyses were carried out in R 3.5.3. TCRdb reworked the public reads: Q25 trimming with fastp, MiXCR clone assembly, productive beta chains retained. CDR3 protein duplicates are merged, each entry listing the most common genes and DNA. TCRdb's processing, not the study's, gives the V and J calls here. The sample table records some 23,000 distinct CDR3 sequences; 40% of these occur just once. About 22% of the sample comes from the top ten.

In this sample, this clonotype turned up many times. No antigen is known for it. Base quality data are lacking; no much larger clone is found one base away. All patients had node-negative disease on CT and PET/CT, and none had a history of other malignancies or had previously received chemotherapy or radiotherapy. At each of two time points, around 6 milliliters of peripheral venous blood were collected into EDTA tubes. PBMCs were isolated by Ficoll-Paque Plus density-gradient centrifugation. Right after collection, samples were placed at -80 degrees C and kept there until analysis. Recombination linked TRBV4-1 to TRBJ1-6; 9 bases in the junction line up with TRBD1. The specimen comprised PBMCs, sampled before or after stereotactic body radiation therapy (not recorded which). The receptor's source is a donor over 45 with non-small cell lung cancer. The CDR3 sequence is CASSLTGTGLSPLHF. The bases read TGCGCCAGCAGCCTAACAGGGACAGGGTTGTCACCCCTCCACTTT.